A selection of T cell receptor beta chains follows, all from one sample in a study of long-term antiretroviral therapy in people with HIV. Libraries were prepared by immunoSEQ multiplex PCR; TCRdb keeps only in-frame clonotypes and omits some of them. In the table there are more than 20,000 clones, around 85% of which are singletons. Sequenced material: unsorted PBMCs, taken approximately 4 years after starting antiretroviral therapy. These TCRs come from a young man with HIV. CDR3s include the opening cysteine and the closing phenylalanine or tryptophan. The D gene is left open where the match is weak. Where a row states a size, it is once, few, many or the class of an expanded clone; other rows omit it.

size: once; V: TRBV4-2; J: TRBJ2-2; D: TRBD1; CDR3: CASSQAGGNTGELFF; DNA: TGTGCCAGCAGCCAGGCAGGGGGTAACACCGGGGAGCTGTTTTTT
size: NA; V: TRBV11-2; J: TRBJ2-5; D: NA; CDR3: CASSLSGPAGETQYF; DNA: TGTGCCAGCAGCTTATCCGGACCCGCAGGAGAGACCCAGTACTTC
size: NA; V: TRBV9; J: TRBJ1-2; D: NA; CDR3: CASSLQGRSGYTF; DNA: TGTGCCAGCAGCCTACAAGGACGTAGTGGCTACACCTTC
size: once; V: TRBV20-1; J: TRBJ1-1; D: TRBD1; CDR3: CSAWDRGEAFF; DNA: TGCAGTGCTTGGGACAGGGGGGAAGCTTTCTTT
size: NA; V: TRBV4-1; J: TRBJ2-6; D: TRBD1; CDR3: CASSQVGTGGLKSGANVLTF; DNA: TGCGCCAGCAGCCAAGTGGGGACAGGGGGCCTCAAGTCTGGGGCCAACGTCCTGACTTTC
size: once; V: TRBV2; J: TRBJ2-3; D: NA; CDR3: CASSASSPDTQYF; DNA: TGTGCCAGCAGTGCTTCTAGCCCAGATACGCAGTATTTT
size: NA; V: TRBV5-5; J: TRBJ1-3; D: NA; CDR3: CASSLGQASGNTIYF; DNA: TGTGCCAGCAGCTTGGGTCAGGCCTCTGGAAACACCATATATTTT
size: NA; V: TRBV4-1; J: TRBJ2-1; D: NA; CDR3: CASSQGPQSSYNEQFF; DNA: TGCGCCAGCAGCCAGGGACCCCAGAGCTCCTACAATGAGCAGTTCTTC
size: few; V: TRBV10-1; J: TRBJ1-2; D: NA; CDR3: CANGTNRGYTF; DNA: TGCGCCAACGGGACAAATAGGGGCTACACCTTC
size: NA; V: TRBV10-3; J: TRBJ2-1; D: NA; CDR3: CAISESGKNEQFF; DNA: TGTGCCATCAGTGAGTCGGGTAAGAATGAGCAGTTCTTC
size: few; V: TRBV2; J: TRBJ2-2; D: TRBD2; CDR3: CASLVGGAYAGELFF; DNA: TGTGCCAGCCTCGTCGGGGGGGCTTACGCCGGGGAGCTGTTTTTT
size: NA; V: TRBV10-3; J: TRBJ2-3; D: TRBD1; CDR3: CAIRAGTGTDTQYF; DNA: TGTGCCATCCGGGCCGGGACAGGGACAGATACGCAGTATTTT
size: NA; V: TRBV6-1; J: TRBJ1-2; D: NA; CDR3: CAGGNGYTF; DNA: TGTGCCGGGGGAAATGGCTACACCTTC
size: NA; V: TRBV10-2; J: TRBJ2-3; D: NA; CDR3: CAVRGGDGAQYF; DNA: TGCGCCGTAAGGGGCGGGGACGGAGCGCAGTATTTT
size: NA; V: TRBV2; J: TRBJ2-3; D: NA; CDR3: CASRPEGTDTQYF; DNA: TGTGCCAGCAGACCGGAGGGCACAGATACGCAGTATTTT
size: NA; V: TRBV29-1; J: TRBJ2-1; D: TRBD2; CDR3: CSVRSGGFNEQFF; DNA: TGCAGCGTCCGCAGCGGGGGCTTCAATGAGCAGTTCTTC
size: NA; V: TRBV11-2; J: TRBJ2-7; D: NA; CDR3: CASSLADNPRYYEQYF; DNA: TGTGCCAGCAGCTTAGCGGACAATCCCCGCTACTACGAGCAGTACTTC
size: NA; V: TRBV13; J: TRBJ1-2; D: TRBD1; CDR3: CASRPAAQGVKTYTF; DNA: TGTGCCAGCAGGCCAGCAGCACAGGGGGTGAAGACCTACACCTTC
size: NA; V: TRBV6-6; J: TRBJ1-6; D: NA; CDR3: CASTSLPISPLHF; DNA: TGTGCCAGCACCTCGCTCCCTATTTCACCCCTCCACTTT
size: once; V: TRBV7-8; J: TRBJ2-5; D: NA; CDR3: CASSLQAAETQYF; DNA: TGTGCCAGCAGCTTACAAGCGGCGGAGACCCAGTACTTC
size: NA; V: TRBV5-1; J: TRBJ2-2; D: NA; CDR3: CASSFGTNTGELFF; DNA: TGCGCCAGCAGCTTTGGAACAAACACCGGGGAGCTGTTTTTT
size: NA; V: TRBV10-1; J: TRBJ2-1; D: NA; CDR3: CASSELRGQRGLGGNEQFF; DNA: TGCGCCAGCAGTGAACTCCGGGGCCAACGGGGGCTCGGTGGGAATGAGCAGTTCTTC
size: once; V: TRBV7-8; J: TRBJ1-6; D: TRBD1; CDR3: CASSLGQPNSPLHF; DNA: TGTGCCAGCAGCCTGGGACAGCCTAATTCACCCCTCCACTTT
size: NA; V: TRBV6-5; J: TRBJ1-4; D: NA; CDR3: CASSPWTDGNEKLFF; DNA: TGTGCCAGCAGTCCCTGGACCGACGGGAATGAAAAACTGTTTTTT
size: NA; V: TRBV7-9; J: TRBJ2-1; D: TRBD1; CDR3: CASSYTIRDRGPEQFF; DNA: TGTGCCAGCAGCTATACCATCCGGGACAGGGGTCCTGAGCAGTTCTTC
size: NA; V: TRBV2; J: TRBJ1-4; D: TRBD1; CDR3: CASSRTGNEKLFF; DNA: TGTGCCAGCTCCCGGACAGGGAATGAAAAACTGTTTTTT
size: NA; V: TRBV27; J: TRBJ2-7; D: TRBD1; CDR3: CASSTRTGTYEQYF; DNA: TGTGCCAGCTCAACCCGGACAGGAACCTACGAGCAGTACTTC
size: NA; V: TRBV4-1; J: TRBJ1-5; D: TRBD1; CDR3: CASSLYGQAYQPQHF; DNA: TGCGCCAGCAGCCTCTATGGACAGGCGTATCAGCCCCAGCATTTT
size: NA; V: TRBV18; J: TRBJ2-2; D: TRBD2; CDR3: CASSPLSSGVTGELFF; DNA: TGTGCCAGCTCACCATTATCTAGCGGGGTCACCGGGGAGCTGTTTTTT
size: NA; V: TRBV18; J: TRBJ2-7; D: NA; CDR3: CASSSGTETAEQYF; DNA: TGTGCCAGCTCATCCGGGACTGAGACGGCCGAGCAGTACTTC
size: NA; V: TRBV6-6; J: TRBJ2-3; D: NA; CDR3: CASSLRQASTDTQYF; DNA: TGTGCCAGCAGTCTTAGACAGGCTAGCACAGATACGCAGTATTTT
size: NA; V: TRBV28; J: TRBJ1-3; D: NA; CDR3: CASSRIQGTGNTIYF; DNA: TGTGCCAGCAGTAGAATACAGGGTACTGGAAACACCATATATTTT
size: NA; V: TRBV6-5; J: TRBJ1-6; D: NA; CDR3: CASSYGTLPNSPLHF; DNA: TGTGCCAGCAGTTACGGCACCCTTCCCAATTCACCCCTCCACTTT
size: NA; V: TRBV5-1; J: TRBJ1-2; D: TRBD1; CDR3: CASSLEGQSYGYTF; DNA: TGCGCCAGCAGCTTGGAGGGACAGTCCTATGGCTACACCTTC
size: NA; V: TRBV27; J: TRBJ1-2; D: NA; CDR3: CASSGHGREGYTF; DNA: TGTGCCAGCAGTGGCCACGGGAGGGAAGGCTACACCTTC
size: NA; V: TRBV6-1; J: TRBJ1-2; D: TRBD1; CDR3: CASSLTGRNYGYTF; DNA: TGTGCCAGCAGTTTGACAGGGCGTAACTATGGCTACACCTTC
size: NA; V: TRBV18; J: TRBJ1-3; D: NA; CDR3: CASSPGGSGNTIYF; DNA: TGTGCCAGCTCACCAGGGGGTTCGGGAAACACCATATATTTT
size: NA; V: TRBV5-1; J: TRBJ1-2; D: NA; CDR3: CASSLDVGYGYTF; DNA: TGCGCCAGCAGCTTGGACGTGGGCTATGGCTACACCTTC
size: NA; V: TRBV7-9; J: TRBJ2-1; D: TRBD2; CDR3: CASSSKRGTYNEQFF; DNA: TGTGCCAGCAGCTCTAAGCGGGGGACTTACAATGAGCAGTTCTTC
size: NA; V: TRBV7-9; J: TRBJ2-7; D: TRBD1; CDR3: CASSLRGRGEQYF; DNA: TGTGCCAGCAGCCTCAGGGGGCGCGGCGAGCAGTACTTC